The sequence of this TCR beta chain was determined in a study of T cells in Graves' hyperthyroidism and ophthalmopathy. This clonotype was recorded many times. The antigen remains undetermined. The investigators amplified TCR beta CDR3 regions from RNA transcripts. When the TCR CDR3 underwent first-round RT-PCR, the HTBI primer set was used. TCRdb ran MiXCR on the multiplex PCR reads and lists one entry per CDR3 protein. The repertoire holds about 410,000 distinct CDR3 sequences, with roughly 14% as singletons. Ophthalmopathy patients all had a Clinical Activity Score of at least 3, a NOSPECS grade of at least 4 and disease under 3 months old. Pregnant or lactating patients were excluded, as were those with uncontrolled infection or other autoimmune disease. The study's findings and limits: In simple terms, a model built on 13 V-J features told ophthalmopathy apart from stable hyperthyroidism. Onset of ophthalmopathy came a median around 7.1 months after the model predicted it.

The sequenced material came from blood. This sequence originates from a woman aged 25 to 39 with Graves' ophthalmopathy.

This chain's CDR3 is CASSGQGLNTEAFF. The CDR3, as DNA: TGCGCCAGCAGCGGACAGGGGCTGAACACTGAAGCTTTCTTT. The J gene is TRBJ1-1, the V gene TRBV5-1; TRBD1 aligns across 9 bases. Trimming at V came to 4 bases and at J to 0 bases, leaving 1 base not matched to a gene. The CDR3 has 14 residues. CDR1 is SGHRS, CDR2 YFSETQ, per germline.